What follows are 15 T cell receptor beta chains derived from one specimen sequenced in a study of OX40 agonist ivuxolimab in advanced cancers. Generated by immunoSEQ multiplex PCR, the TCRdb table keeps only in-frame clones and is missing some. The sample has some 82,000 clones; roughly 94% are singletons. This specimen was CD4+ or CD8+ T cells sorted from blood, taken in a trial of the OX40 agonist ivuxolimab. All receptors derive from an adult with an advanced solid tumor such as melanoma, head and neck, liver or kidney cancer.

The V gene is TRBV9, the J gene TRBJ2-3, with 9 bases aligning to TRBD2. The germline gives CDR1 SGDLS, CDR2 YYNGEE. The CDR3 runs to 16 residues. With 1 base clipped from V and 3 bases from J, the junction kept 6 bases outside the gene matches. The CDR3 loop reads CASSVNVAGVTDTQYF. The CDR3 nucleotides read TGTGCCAGCAGCGTAAATGTAGCGGGAGTAACAGATACGCAGTATTTT.

As for this clone: Different DNA sequences within this sample yield the same CDR3. The chain is built from TRBV27 and TRBJ2-7; 12 bases are shared with TRBD2. Trimming removed 5 bases from V and 2 bases from J; junction bases left unmatched: 1. The CDR3 length is 14 residues. Germline-derived CDR1 and CDR2 are MNHEY and SMNVEV (reference sequence). DNA of the CDR3: TGTGCCAGCAGTCTAGCGGGAGGGCCCTACGAGCAGTACTTC. It is translated as CASSLAGGPYEQYF.

CDR3 region: CASSTTGGREQYF. The DNA for the CDR3 is TGCGCCAGCAGCACTACAGGGGGGAGGGAGCAGTACTTC. The rearrangement links TRBV5-1 to TRBJ2-7; 8 nucleotides align to TRBD1. CDR1 and CDR2 from the germline V gene are SGHRS and YFSETQ. After removal of 4 bases from V and 7 bases from J, the junction contained 7 bases not matched to a gene. CDR3 length equals 13 residues.

The J gene is TRBJ2-2, the V gene TRBV5-1, with a possible D match to TRBD2 (6 bases). Trimming removed 8 bases at V and 3 bases at J, with 20 bases between. This CDR3 has 16 amino acids. Per germline, CDR1 SGHRS and CDR2 YFSETQ. The CDR3 spells CASRPPGLGDTGELFF. CDR3 DNA: TGCGCCAGTAGACCTCCGGGACTTGGAGACACCGGGGAGCTGTTTTTT.

This sequence joins TRBV4-2 and TRBJ2-3; D ambiguous. CDR1 is LGHNA and CDR2 is YNFKEQ in the germline V gene. The CDR3 sequence is 15 residues long. The germline V and J ends were trimmed by 4 bases and 2 bases, with 13 bases remaining between them. The CDR3, as DNA: TGTGCCAGCAGCCTCACCCTCAGCTCCACAGATACGCAGTATTTT. Amino acid sequence: CASSLTLSSTDTQYF.

The rearrangement uses TRBV27 and TRBJ1-5; D is ambiguous. Germline V gene data show CDR1 as MNHEY and CDR2 as SMNVEV (reference sequence). Trimming shortened V by 1 base and J by 4 bases, and 14 bases separated the two germline ends. The CDR3 sequence is 16 residues long. CDR3 coding DNA: TGTGCCAGCAGTTTATTTGGCGGGTGGGGAAATCAGCCCCAGCATTTT. Amino acid sequence: CASSLFGGWGNQPQHF.

This clone was counted only a few times. This chain links TRBV7-9 with TRBJ1-2; TRBD1 might be the D (5 bases). Deletions cut 5 bases from V and 7 bases from J, with 14 bases between. Looked up from germline, CDR1 is SEHNR and CDR2 is FQNEAQ (reference sequence). The CDR3 has 13 residues. In DNA, the CDR3 is TGTGCCAGCAGCCCAGGAGGGGTCGGTGGCTACACCTTC. Protein product: CASSPGGVGGYTF.

The rearrangement uses TRBV19 and TRBJ1-5, with 10 nucleotides matching TRBD1. CDR1 and CDR2 (germline): LNHDA, SQIVND (reference sequence). This CDR3 comprises 15 residues. Trimming at V came to 2 bases and at J to 4 bases, leaving 2 bases not matched to a gene. The CDR3 spells CASSIWTGGNQPQHF. The CDR3 nucleotides read TGTGCCAGTAGTATATGGACAGGGGGGAATCAGCCCCAGCATTTT.

The chain joins TRBV27 to TRBJ1-2, with D perhaps matching TRBD1 (6 bases). CDR1 and CDR2 from the germline V gene are MNHEY and SMNVEV (reference sequence). V was cut by 6 bases and J by 6 bases, with 11 bases left in between. The CDR3 totals 12 residues. CDR3 sequence reads: CASRSGGHGYTF. The CDR3 DNA reads TGTGCCAGCAGGTCGGGGGGCCATGGCTACACCTTC.

J is TRBJ2-5 and V is TRBV6-7, with TRBD1 identical over 9 bases. TRBV6-7 is treated as an ORF (open reading frame) with a function not yet certain. Losses at the gene ends were 4 bases for V and 3 bases for J; bases not matched to a gene: 6. The CDR3 loop spans 15 amino acids. The chain's CDR3 is CASSFIQGAEETQYF. The CDR3 region has the DNA TGTGCCAGCAGTTTCATACAGGGGGCAGAAGAGACCCAGTACTTC.

The chain recombines TRBV13 with TRBJ1-4, with 10 bases matching TRBD1. The germline V gene has CDR1 PRHDT and CDR2 FYEKMQ (reference sequence). The CDR3 spans 16 residues. V lost 6 bases, J lost 11 bases, and 15 bases stayed unmatched. CDR3 residues: CASSPKAGTGARKLFF. In DNA form, the CDR3 reads TGTGCCAGCAGTCCTAAGGCCGGGACAGGGGCCCGGAAACTGTTTTTT.

J is TRBJ2-2 and V is TRBV7-8; the D is unclear. With 5 bases removed from V and 0 bases from J, the gap between germline ends came to 10 bases. The germline V gene encodes CDR1 SGHVS and CDR2 FQNEAQ. This CDR3 is 15 amino acids long. The CDR3 sequence is CASSLEYANTGELFF. The CDR3 coding sequence is TGTGCCAGCAGCCTGGAGTACGCGAACACCGGGGAGCTGTTTTTT.

The chain recombines TRBV29-1 with TRBJ1-1; D unclear. V shed 3 bases and J shed 1 base, with 12 bases lying between them. This CDR3 spans 14 amino acids. The germline V gene encodes CDR1 SQVTM and CDR2 ANQGSEA. The CDR3 bases are TGCAGCGTTGAGTCTGGGGTTGAGAACACTGAAGCTTTCTTT. Encoded protein: CSVESGVENTEAFF.

The chain carries TRBV7-2 and TRBJ2-7; possibly TRBD1 or TRBD2 for D (5 bases each). V was shortened by 5 bases and J by 0 bases, with 17 bases between the two germline ends. From germline, CDR1 is SGHTA and CDR2 FQGNSA. CDR3 size: 16 residues. The CDR3 sequence is CASSPNTPGTSYEQYF. The CDR3 region has the DNA TGTGCCAGCAGCCCAAATACTCCAGGGACCTCCTACGAGCAGTACTTC.

The V and J genes are TRBV9 and TRBJ1-2; the match to TRBD1 covers 8 bases. This CDR3 has 15 residues. J was trimmed by 1 base and V by 2 bases; bases with no gene match: 4. Germline V gene lookup returns CDR1 SGDLS and CDR2 YYNGEE. The CDR3 region is CASSVGQGGNYGYTF. For the CDR3, the DNA is TGTGCCAGCAGCGTTGGACAGGGAGGTAACTATGGCTACACCTTC.